The 25 T cell receptor beta chains given below trace back to one sample, sequenced in a study of blood T cell repertoires in COVID-19 (dated by TCRdb to 2019 to 2021). The receptor library was made with the immunoSEQ multiplex PCR assay. Sourced from immuneACCESS, this table was stored by TCRdb with only in-frame sequences that have V and J called. A share of the clones is absent; for the studies checked, an unresolved V gene accounts for under half, and the remainder has no known explanation. The sample data list about 210,000 clones, and around 82% of these were observed just once. The ten largest make up about 7.4% of the sample. The sequencing input was peripheral blood. These receptors were taken from a woman in her 50s with acute or convalescent COVID-19.

The chain carries TRBV6-5 and TRBJ2-7, with a tentative D call TRBD2 (6 bases). This CDR3 is 15 amino acids long. Germline V CDR1 and CDR2: MNHEY, SVGAGI. V lost 10 bases and J lost 0, with 19 bases in between. CDR3 DNA sequence: TGTGCCACCATGCTACTAGCCGAGAGCTCCTACGAGCAGTACTTC. Its translation is CATMLLAESSYEQYF.

This clone was found once. This rearrangement joins TRBV15 to TRBJ2-7; D remains unclear. CDR1 is LNHNV and CDR2 is YYDKDF in the germline V gene (reference sequence). The length of the CDR3 is 13 residues. The V and J ends lost 0 bases and 1 base respectively, with 4 bases between them. The CDR3: CATSRDRSYEQYF. As DNA, the CDR3 is TGTGCCACCAGCAGAGATCGGTCCTACGAGCAGTACTTC.

This rearrangement joins TRBV28 to TRBJ2-7, with 9 bases that match TRBD1. The V segment lost 8 bases and the J segment 6 bases; nucleotides outside the gene matches: 14. This CDR3 is 15 amino acids long. Germline CDR1 MDHEN, CDR2 SYDVKM. CDR3 nucleotides: TGTGCCAGCGGGCGCACGGGACAGGGCTCGGGCGAGCAGTACTTC. Its translation is CASGRTGQGSGEQYF.

The chain couples TRBV5-1 to TRBJ2-1; 10 bases are shared with TRBD2. CDR1 is SGHRS and CDR2 is YFSETQ in the germline V gene. The CDR3 extends over 15 amino acids. The junction had 6 bases not matched to a gene; V was cut back by 2 bases and J by 7 bases. CDR3: CASSFILAGVNEQFF. DNA of the CDR3: TGCGCCAGCAGCTTTATCCTAGCGGGAGTGAATGAGCAGTTCTTC.

The chain has TRBV15 and TRBJ2-1; 12 bases are a match to TRBD2. In germline, CDR1 is LNHNV, CDR2 YYDKDF (reference sequence). CDR3 length: 13 residues. The trim removed 11 bases at V and 9 bases at J, leaving 8 bases unmatched. CDR3 bases: TGTGCCGCCACTAGCGGGAGGCGGAGTGAGCAGTTCTTC. Encoded protein: CAATSGRRSEQFF. The variable domain in full, with the rest retrieved from reference TRBV15 and TRBJ2-1, is DAMVIQNPRYQVTQFGKPVTLSCSQTLNHNVMYWYQQKSSQAPKLLFHYYDKDFNNEADTPDNFQSRRPNTSFCFLDIRSPGLGDTAMYLCAATSGRRSEQFFGPGTRLTVL.

The chain combines TRBV5-1 with TRBJ1-1; D remains ambiguous. The CDR3 totals 16 residues. Deletions cut 5 bases from V and 1 base from J, with 18 bases between. CDR1 is SGHRS, CDR2 YFSETQ, per germline. CDR3 sequence reads: CASRTRLAGWNTEAFF. The CDR3 nucleotides read TGCGCCAGCAGAACGAGGTTGGCGGGGTGGAACACTGAAGCTTTCTTT.

In DNA form, the CDR3 reads TGTGCCAGCAGTTTCGAGGGCTCTGGGGCCAACGTCCTGACTTTC. Translation: CASSFEGSGANVLTF. The chain combines TRBV28 with TRBJ2-6; tentative D call: TRBD2 (5 bases). The V and J ends lost 3 bases and 0 bases respectively, with 6 bases between them. Germline V gene lookup returns CDR1 MDHEN and CDR2 SYDVKM. This CDR3 region has 15 residues.

The gene calls are TRBV5-1 and TRBJ1-4; weak D call: TRBD1 (5 bases). V was clipped by 0 bases and J by 12 bases, with 12 bases between them. Germline loops: CDR1 SGHRS, CDR2 YFSETQ. The CDR3 sequence is 13 residues long. CDR3 coding DNA: TGCGCCAGCAGCTTGGTCGGGGGTGAGGAACTGTTTTTT. Translating it yields CASSLVGGEELFF. Drawing the rest from reference TRBV5-1 and TRBJ1-4, the complete variable domain is KAGVTQTPRYLIKTRGQQVTLSCSPISGHRSVSWYQQTPGQGLQFLFEYFSETQRNKGNFPGRFSGRQFSNSRSEMNVSTLELGDSALYLCASSLVGGEELFFGSGTQLSVL.

The chain is built from TRBV7-2 and TRBJ1-1, with 7 bases matching TRBD1. Germline lookup yields CDR1 SGHTA and CDR2 FQGNSA. This CDR3 region has 15 residues. V trimming: 6 bases; J trimming: 3 bases; junction bases outside the gene matches: 10. The CDR3 is CASRPLGTAYTEAFF. CDR3 bases: TGTGCCAGCAGACCCCTTGGGACAGCGTACACTGAAGCTTTCTTT.

The genes are TRBV6-4 and TRBJ2-7; perhaps TRBD1 as D (6 bases). The V end lost 6 bases, the J end lost 4 bases, and 19 bases lay between the germline ends. This CDR3 has 15 amino acids. The germline V gene encodes CDR1 MRHNA and CDR2 SNTAGT. DNA of the CDR3: TGTGCCAGCAGCCCGGAGTTGGGGGCCAATTACGAGCAGTACTTC. Its protein product is CASSPELGANYEQYF.

V gene TRBV27 combines with J gene TRBJ1-1; tentatively, D is TRBD1 (5 bases). With 3 bases removed from V and 4 bases from J, the gap between germline ends came to 12 bases. Germline CDR1 MNHEY, CDR2 SMNVEV (reference sequence). The CDR3 has 14 residues. DNA for the CDR3: TGTGCCAGCAGTTTTAAGGGGCTCGGCACTGAAGCTTTCTTT. Translating gives CASSFKGLGTEAFF.

This clone occurred once. The chain uses TRBV5-1 and TRBJ2-5, with TRBD1 identical over 9 bases. The V and J ends lost 4 bases and 1 base, in that order; junction bases with no gene match: 5. Germline V gives CDR1 SGHRS, CDR2 YFSETQ. The CDR3 has 15 amino acids. In DNA form, the CDR3 reads TGCGCCAGCAGCCAACAGGGGGCAACCCAAGAGACCCAGTACTTC. It translates to CASSQQGATQETQYF.

This chain joins TRBV5-1 and TRBJ1-1; 9 bases line up with TRBD1. Germline CDR1 is SGHRS and CDR2 is YFSETQ. This CDR3 region has 13 residues. The junction had 1 base not matched to a gene; V was cut back by 2 bases and J by 5 bases. CDR3 in DNA: TGCGCCAGCAGCTTACAGGGGGCGACTGAAGCTTTCTTT. Protein sequence: CASSLQGATEAFF.

This rearrangement joins TRBV27 to TRBJ2-7; a weak D match, TRBD1 (5 bases). The CDR3 sequence is 13 residues long. CDR1 is MNHEY, CDR2 SMNVEV, per germline (reference sequence). V lost 2 bases, J lost 4 bases, and 9 bases lay in between. This chain's CDR3 is CASSLRGDYEQYF. CDR3 DNA sequence: TGTGCCAGCAGTTTAAGGGGTGATTACGAGCAGTACTTC.

J is TRBJ2-3 and V is TRBV5-5, with 10 bases lining up with TRBD2. The CDR3 is 17 amino acids. Germline loops: CDR1 SGHKS, CDR2 YYEKEE (reference sequence). The ends lost 2 bases at V and 5 bases at J; junction bases unmatched: 11. Here the CDR3 reads CASSFSESGRAGDTQYF. For the CDR3, the DNA is TGTGCCAGCAGCTTCTCTGAAAGCGGGAGGGCTGGAGATACGCAGTATTTT. Looking up the rest from reference TRBV5-5 and TRBJ2-3 gives the full variable domain: DAGVTQSPTHLIKTRGQQVTLRCSPISGHKSVSWYQQVLGQGPQFIFQYYEKEERGRGNFPDRFSARQFPNYSSELNVNALLLGDSALYLCASSFSESGRAGDTQYFGPGTRLTVL.

This clone was picked up a small number of times. The chain combines TRBV24-1 with TRBJ2-1; D might be TRBD2 (5 bases). V gave up 3 bases and J gave up 0 bases, with 8 bases separating them. There are 15 residues in the CDR3. Germline CDR1 and CDR2: KGHDR and SFDVKD. The CDR3 reads CATSDVRGSYNEQFF. The CDR3 DNA reads as TGTGCCACCAGTGATGTCCGGGGCTCCTACAATGAGCAGTTCTTC.

The gene calls are TRBV19 and TRBJ2-2, with 7 nucleotides matching TRBD1. The junction had 8 bases not matched to a gene; V was cut back by 3 bases and J by 1 base. The CDR3 extends over 17 amino acids. Germline-derived CDR1 and CDR2 are LNHDA and SQIVND (reference sequence). The CDR3 here is CASSIPGQVRNTGELFF. In nucleotides, the CDR3 is TGTGCCAGTAGTATCCCCGGACAGGTGCGGAACACCGGGGAGCTGTTTTTT.

The rearrangement joins TRBV29-1 to TRBJ1-2; D gene unclear. Germline loops: CDR1 SQVTM, CDR2 ANQGSEA. The CDR3 totals 9 residues. With 3 bases removed from V and 8 bases from J, the gap between germline ends came to 4 bases. CDR3 amino acids: CSVDMGYTF. For the CDR3, the DNA is TGCAGCGTTGATATGGGCTACACCTTC.

The rearrangement joins TRBV12-3 or TRBV12-4 to TRBJ1-1; a possible D gene is TRBD1 (5 bases). Trimming removed 3 bases from V and 8 bases from J, with 13 bases in between. The CDR3 totals 13 residues. Here the CDR3 DNA reads TGTGCCAGCAGTTTCCTGGGGACTCTCGAAGCTTTCTTT. This gives the protein CASSFLGTLEAFF.

J is TRBJ1-1 and V is TRBV6-1; D might be TRBD1 (6 bases). CDR3 length: 17 amino acids. Germline CDR1 reads MNHNS; CDR2 reads SASEGT. V lost 4 bases and J 4 bases, leaving 22 bases between the germline ends. The CDR3 loop reads CASSVFSWGGAVTEAFF. In DNA, the CDR3 is TGTGCCAGCAGTGTATTTTCCTGGGGGGGGGCGGTCACTGAAGCTTTCTTT.

The rearrangement links TRBV27 to TRBJ2-3, with D hard to call. Trimming cost V 5 bases and J 1 base, with 10 bases left between them. The CDR3 contains 14 residues. Germline V gene data show CDR1 as MNHEY and CDR2 as SMNVEV (reference sequence). This chain's CDR3 is CASSRRRGTDTQYF. CDR3 in DNA: TGTGCCAGCAGTAGGCGGAGAGGCACAGATACGCAGTATTTT.

This sequence joins TRBV5-1 and TRBJ1-1, with D possibly TRBD1 on 6 matching bases. The ends were cut back, 0 bases at V and 4 bases at J, with 13 bases in the middle. Germline loops: CDR1 SGHRS, CDR2 YFSETQ. This CDR3 region has 15 residues. The DNA for the CDR3 is TGCGCCAGCAGCTTGGGTACAGGGAAGGGCACTGAAGCTTTCTTT. It yields the protein CASSLGTGKGTEAFF.

This chain uses TRBV28 with TRBJ1-5; D unresolved. V was trimmed by 6 bases and J by 5 bases, leaving 8 bases between them. The CDR3 extends over 12 amino acids. The germline V gene has CDR1 MDHEN and CDR2 SYDVKM. In DNA form, the CDR3 reads TGTGCCAGCAGCGAGGGATATCAGCCCCAGCATTTT. Translation: CASSEGYQPQHF. The entire variable domain, with the rest obtained from reference TRBV28 and TRBJ1-5, is as follows: DVKVTQSSRYLVKRTGEKVFLECVQDMDHENMFWYRQDPGLGLRLIYFSYDVKMKEKGDIPEGYSVSREKKERFSLILESASTNQTSMYLCASSEGYQPQHFGDGTRLSIL.

CDR3 coding DNA: TGTGCCGGAGTCAAAGATATCTACGAGCAGTACTTC. This encodes CAGVKDIYEQYF. The gene calls are TRBV2 and TRBJ2-7; D call uncertain. The V end was cut by 11 bases, the J end by 3 bases, with 14 bases between. Germline CDR1 is SNHLY and CDR2 is FYNNEI. The CDR3 contains 12 residues. The full variable domain, completed using reference TRBV2 and TRBJ2-7, is EPEVTQTPSHQVTQMGQEVILRCVPISNHLYFYWYRQILGQKVEFLVSFYNNEISEKSEIFDDQFSVERPDGSNFTLKIRSTKLEDSAMYFCAGVKDIYEQYFGPGTRLTVT.

In the case of this clone: This sample includes further DNA sequences coding for the same CDR3. The J gene is TRBJ2-1, the V gene TRBV29-1; D remains unclear. The CDR3 is 10 residues long. The germline V gene has CDR1 SQVTM and CDR2 ANQGSEA. V lost 4 bases to trimming and J lost 6 bases, with 4 bases between them. The CDR3 DNA reads as TGCAGCGTTGGCGGCAATGAGCAGTTCTTC. Its translation: CSVGGNEQFF.